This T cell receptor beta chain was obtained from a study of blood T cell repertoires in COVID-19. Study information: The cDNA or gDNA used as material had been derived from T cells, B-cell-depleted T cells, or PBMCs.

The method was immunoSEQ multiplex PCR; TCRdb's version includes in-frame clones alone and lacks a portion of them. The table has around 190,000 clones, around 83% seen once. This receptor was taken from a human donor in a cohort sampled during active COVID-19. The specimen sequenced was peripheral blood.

As DNA, the CDR3 is TGTGCCAGCAGCCAAGGATCAACGGGGAATTTCTACGAGCAGTACTTC. Translation gives CASSQGSTGNFYEQYF. V gene TRBV4-2 combines with J gene TRBJ2-7; possibly TRBD2 for D (5 bases). Germline V gene lookup returns CDR1 LGHNA and CDR2 YNFKEQ. Deletions cut 1 base from V and 3 bases from J, with 16 bases between. The CDR3 totals 16 residues.